The next 28 T cell receptor beta chains were all read from a single sample in a study of blood T cell repertoires in COVID-19. Assay used: immunoSEQ multiplex PCR; TCRdb lists only in-frame clones, some missing. The table has approximately 73,000 clones, about nine tenths seen once. The sample was peripheral blood. The receptors originated from a woman in her sixties with acute or convalescent COVID-19.

This clone was detected only a few times. This CDR3 is CASSLDRGAGSYEQYF. The CDR3 DNA is TGCGCCAGCAGCTTGGATCGCGGGGCCGGCTCCTACGAGCAGTACTTC. The V call is TRBV5-1, the J call TRBJ2-7, with D maybe TRBD2 (6 bases). Trimming shortened V by 0 bases and J by 0 bases, and 13 bases separated the two germline ends. Looked up from germline, CDR1 is SGHRS and CDR2 is YFSETQ. There are 16 residues in the CDR3.

The chain is built from TRBV13 and TRBJ2-7; 12 bases are shared with TRBD2. After removal of 3 bases from V and 6 bases from J, the junction contained 15 bases not matched to a gene. CDR1 is PRHDT and CDR2 is FYEKMQ in the germline V gene (reference sequence). The CDR3 consists of 18 residues. CDR3 sequence reads: CASSLLTSGRALTVEQYF. The CDR3 nucleotides are TGTGCCAGCAGCTTGTTGACTAGCGGGAGAGCCTTAACCGTCGAGCAGTACTTC.

The sample holds many counts of this clone. The V call is TRBV6-5, the J call TRBJ1-4; 9 bases agree with TRBD1. Germline V gene sequence: CDR1 MNHEY, CDR2 SVGAGI. The CDR3 consists of 14 residues. J was trimmed by 5 bases and V by 8 bases; bases with no gene match: 6. The DNA of the CDR3 is TGTGCCAGCGGATCCGGGACAGGGAATGAAAAACTGTTTTTT. Its translation: CASGSGTGNEKLFF.

This clone came up once. This chain connects TRBV5-1 to TRBJ2-4; TRBD1 agrees at 10 bases. Germline-derived CDR1 and CDR2 are SGHRS and YFSETQ. There are 15 residues in the CDR3. With V trimmed by 4 bases and J by 8 bases, 9 bases remained unmatched. As DNA, the CDR3 is TGCGCCAGCAGCCCAACAACAGGGACAGGGGACATTCAGTACTTC. This gives the protein CASSPTTGTGDIQYF.

The chain combines TRBV30 with TRBJ2-7; D might be TRBD2 (5 bases). Trimming took 1 base from V and 4 from J, leaving 5 bases between them. CDR1 is GTSNPN and CDR2 is SVGIG in the germline V gene (reference sequence). This CDR3 is 11 amino acids long. The CDR3 is CAWSGTYEQYF. The CDR3 DNA reads as TGTGCCTGGAGTGGGACTTACGAGCAGTACTTC.

This clone was counted a single time. The chain recombines TRBV30 with TRBJ2-1; possible D gene TRBD2, 6 bases. The CDR3 has 15 residues. CDR1 and CDR2 (germline): GTSNPN, SVGIG (reference sequence). Trimming cost V 4 bases and J 0 bases, with 13 bases left between them. The CDR3 spells CAWKSLASSYNEQFF. The CDR3 nucleotides read TGTGCCTGGAAGAGCCTAGCGAGCTCCTACAATGAGCAGTTCTTC.

The chain couples TRBV5-6 to TRBJ2-1, with a tentative D call TRBD2 (5 bases). Germline V CDR1 and CDR2: SGHDT, YYEEEE. V shed 4 bases and J shed 7 bases, with 18 bases lying between them. The CDR3 contains 15 residues. CDR3 loop: CASSVRALRGNEQFF. The CDR3 DNA sequence: TGTGCCAGCAGCGTCCGGGCCCTCCGAGGGAATGAGCAGTTCTTC.

The chain recombines TRBV7-2 with TRBJ2-2, with TRBD1 as a possible D gene (5 bases). This CDR3 is 14 amino acids long. CDR1 is SGHTA and CDR2 is FQGNSA in the germline V gene. V dropped 0 bases and J dropped 9 bases, with 11 bases sitting between them. CDR3 nucleotides: TGTGCCAGCAGCTTAGCGGGGCGTAGCCGGGAGCTGTTTTTT. Amino acids: CASSLAGRSRELFF.

J is TRBJ1-6 and V is TRBV28, with a possible D match to TRBD1 (5 bases). From germline, CDR1 is MDHEN and CDR2 SYDVKM. This CDR3 is built from 15 residues. Trimming removed 3 bases from V and 9 bases from J, with 15 bases in between. The CDR3 sequence is CASSLLTDLGSPLHF. The CDR3 bases are TGTGCCAGCAGTTTGTTGACAGACCTCGGTTCACCCCTCCACTTT.

The gene calls are TRBV16 and TRBJ2-3, with D possibly TRBD2 on 6 matching bases. The V end was cut by 4 bases, the J end by 2 bases, with 22 bases between. The CDR3 runs to 18 residues. Germline CDR1 and CDR2: KGHSY and FQNENV. CDR3 protein: CASSPKERRGVYTDTQYF. For the CDR3, the DNA is TGTGCCAGCAGCCCGAAAGAAAGGCGGGGAGTCTACACAGATACGCAGTATTTT.

V is TRBV2 and J is TRBJ1-1, with D possibly matching TRBD1 (5 bases). With 5 bases removed from V and 10 bases from J, the gap between germline ends came to 17 bases. Per the germline V gene, CDR1 is SNHLY and CDR2 is FYNNEI. CDR3 length: 13 amino acids. The CDR3 bases are TGTGCCAGCAGTTCCCGGGACTCAGCTTTAGCTTTCTTT. Translated, it gives CASSSRDSALAFF.

V gene TRBV4-3 combines with J gene TRBJ1-1, with D unresolved. This CDR3 contains 12 residues. Trimming shortened V by 0 bases and J by 8 bases, and 7 bases separated the two germline ends. The germline V gene has CDR1 LGHNA and CDR2 YSLEER. CDR3 residues: CASSQEAGEAFF. The CDR3 coding sequence is TGCGCCAGCAGCCAAGAGGCGGGCGAAGCTTTCTTT.

The chain joins TRBV28 to TRBJ1-5; D not resolved. V lost 2 bases and J 6 bases, leaving 11 bases between the germline ends. The CDR3 consists of 14 residues. CDR1 and CDR2 (germline): MDHEN, SYDVKM. This CDR3 reads CASSLEQYGQPQHF. CDR3 bases: TGTGCCAGCAGTTTAGAACAGTACGGTCAGCCCCAGCATTTT.

The gene calls are TRBV5-4 and TRBJ2-7, with D perhaps TRBD1 (5 bases). The CDR3 consists of 14 residues. With 4 bases removed from V and 6 bases from J, the gap between germline ends came to 17 bases. Per the germline V gene, CDR1 is SGHNT and CDR2 is YYREEE (reference sequence). The CDR3 loop is CASSPTPQGSEQYF. The CDR3 DNA reads as TGTGCCAGCAGCCCAACACCTCAGGGATCCGAGCAGTACTTC. Using reference TRBV5-4 and TRBJ2-7 for the parts outside the CDR3, the full variable domain is ETGVTQSPTHLIKTRGQQVTLRCSSQSGHNTVSWYQQALGQGPQFIFQYYREEENGRGNFPPRFSGLQFPNYSSELNVNALELDDSALYLCASSPTPQGSEQYFGPGTRLTVT.

The CDR3 spells CASSQEGQFYGYTF. The CDR3 DNA reads TGCGCCAGCAGCCAGGAGGGGCAGTTCTATGGCTACACCTTC. This chain uses TRBV5-1 with TRBJ1-2; possible D gene TRBD1, 5 bases. Germline V gene data show CDR1 as SGHRS and CDR2 as YFSETQ. This CDR3 contains 14 residues. Trimming removed 4 bases at V and 4 bases at J, with 14 bases between.

The chain recombines TRBV12-3 or TRBV12-4 with TRBJ2-1, with TRBD2 matching 7 bases. V lost 5 bases and J lost 5; bases outside the gene matches: 3. The CDR3 contains 13 residues. Here the CDR3 DNA reads TGTGCCAGCAGTGGGACTACCCACAATGAGCAGTTCTTC. Residues: CASSGTTHNEQFF.

The chain couples TRBV6-5 to TRBJ2-7, with D possibly TRBD1 on 5 matching bases. Germline assignment: CDR1 MNHEY and CDR2 SVGAGI. The V gene lost 0 bases and the J gene lost 6 bases, with 9 bases spanning the gap. The CDR3 contains 13 residues. CDR3 residues: CASSYSRVSEQYF. CDR3 bases: TGTGCCAGCAGTTACTCCAGGGTAAGCGAGCAGTACTTC.

V gene TRBV25-1 combines with J gene TRBJ1-6; D might be TRBD1 (5 bases). V was clipped by 5 bases and J by 0 bases, with 17 bases between them. The CDR3 length is 18 residues. Germline V gene data show CDR1 as MGHDK and CDR2 as SYGVNS. This CDR3 is CASSKGYRAGSYNSPLHF. In DNA form, the CDR3 reads TGTGCCAGCAGTAAGGGGTATCGCGCAGGCTCCTATAATTCACCCCTCCACTTT.

The chain couples TRBV29-1 to TRBJ1-1; TRBD1 aligns across 8 bases. V shed 7 bases and J 8 bases; nucleotides not matched to a gene: 9. This CDR3 spans 12 amino acids. Germline V CDR1 and CDR2: SQVTM, ANQGSEA. CDR3 bases: TGCAGCGCAAACAGGGGGGAGGCGGAAGCTTTCTTT. Translated: CSANRGEAEAFF.

The chain is built from TRBV6-5 and TRBJ1-2; D is perhaps TRBD1 (5 bases). The V end lost 0 bases, the J end lost 8 bases, and 10 bases lay between the germline ends. Germline V gene data show CDR1 as MNHEY and CDR2 as SVGAGI. The CDR3 covers 13 residues. The CDR3 is CASSYSEGLGYTF. CDR3 sequence (DNA): TGTGCCAGCAGTTACTCGGAGGGGTTGGGCTACACCTTC.

This chain links TRBV7-9 with TRBJ2-1; D gene uncertain. This CDR3 contains 11 residues. V shed 2 bases and J shed 12 bases, with 8 bases lying between them. Germline-derived CDR1 and CDR2 are SEHNR and FQNEAQ (reference sequence). This CDR3 reads CASSLYRVQFF. The CDR3 bases are TGTGCCAGCAGCTTATATCGCGTGCAGTTCTTC.

The chain links TRBV5-4 to TRBJ2-1; D may be TRBD2 (5 bases). CDR1 is SGHNT, CDR2 YYREEE, per germline (reference sequence). The CDR3 consists of 13 residues. With 4 bases removed from V and 4 bases from J, the gap between germline ends came to 9 bases. The CDR3 bases are TGTGCCAGCAGCCCGGGAATGTACAATGAGCAGTTCTTC. Its translation: CASSPGMYNEQFF.

The chain couples TRBV7-3 to TRBJ1-1; perhaps TRBD1 as D (5 bases). The CDR3 consists of 14 residues. Trimming cost V 2 bases and J 5 bases, with 12 bases left between them. In germline, CDR1 is SGHTA, CDR2 FQGTGA. The CDR3 sequence is CASSLQPGGTEAFF. The CDR3 bases are TGTGCCAGCAGCTTACAACCGGGGGGAACTGAAGCTTTCTTT. The full variable domain, with the rest looked up from reference TRBV7-3 and TRBJ1-1, is GAGVSQTPSNKVTEKGKYVELRCDPISGHTALYWYRQSLGQGPEFLIYFQGTGAADDSGLPNDRFFAVRPEGSVSTLKIQRTERGDSAVYLCASSLQPGGTEAFFGQGTRLTVV.

The rearrangement uses TRBV9 and TRBJ1-1; a possible D gene is TRBD1 (5 bases). CDR3 size: 15 residues. V lost 4 bases, J lost 2 bases, and 15 bases lay in between. The germline CDR1 and CDR2 sequences are SGDLS and YYNGEE. CDR3: CASSPGGAANTEAFF. In DNA, the CDR3 is TGTGCCAGCAGCCCAGGTGGGGCGGCCAACACTGAAGCTTTCTTT.

This chain links TRBV5-6 with TRBJ2-7; D unresolved. This CDR3 is built from 17 residues. With 0 bases removed from V and 0 bases from J, the gap between germline ends came to 16 bases. CDR1 is SGHDT and CDR2 is YYEEEE in the germline V gene. The CDR3 sequence: CASSLGAGGWASYEQYF. The CDR3 coding sequence is TGTGCCAGCAGCTTGGGGGCTGGTGGGTGGGCCTCCTACGAGCAGTACTTC.

The rearrangement uses TRBV11-1 and TRBJ2-7; D may be TRBD1 (6 bases). V lost 5 bases to trimming and J lost 0 bases, with 17 bases between them. Germline CDR1 is SGHAT and CDR2 is FQDESV (reference sequence). The CDR3 extends over 16 amino acids. For the CDR3, the DNA is TGTGCCAGCAGCGATGAATCTGGACAGCTCTCCTACGAGCAGTACTTC. Translation: CASSDESGQLSYEQYF.

The chain couples TRBV27 to TRBJ1-1, with D perhaps matching TRBD1 (5 bases). The CDR3 extends over 13 amino acids. V lost 2 bases and J 12 bases, leaving 16 bases between the germline ends. CDR1 MNHEY and CDR2 SMNVEV come from the germline V gene (reference sequence). CDR3 DNA sequence: TGTGCCAGCAGTTTAAAGACAGACTTGGACCCTTTCTTT. It translates to CASSLKTDLDPFF.

This sequence joins TRBV2 and TRBJ2-7, with 10 bases matching TRBD2. V shed 5 bases, J shed 3 bases, and the junction held 4 bases outside the gene matches. The CDR3 spans 14 residues. Germline V gene lookup returns CDR1 SNHLY and CDR2 FYNNEI. As DNA, the CDR3 is TGTGCCAGCAGTCTGGAGCGGGAGGGCTACGAGCAGTACTTC. Its protein product is CASSLEREGYEQYF.